Sequencing of this T cell receptor (beta chain) was carried out in a study of blood T cell repertoires in COVID-19. At the level of the study: Italy, Spain and the United States were the sources of the convalescent and acute COVID-19 samples. Sources were T cells, B-cell-depleted T cells, or PBMCs; the material itself was cDNA or gDNA.

This clone was found once. This CDR3 has 16 residues. Germline-derived CDR1 and CDR2 are GTSNPN and SVGIG (reference sequence). Trimming took 1 base from V and 2 from J, leaving 18 bases between them. Produced via immunoSEQ multiplex PCR; TCRdb's table is partial and in-frame only. The sample lists about 270,000 clones; 65% to 90% were seen once. Those enrolled, adults aged roughly 18 to 89 years, came from 25 or so US areas. Participant-reported clinical history was the basis for cohort assignment. The gene calls are TRBV30 and TRBJ2-7, with a tentative D call TRBD1 (5 bases). This TCR came from a man younger than 30 who had recovered from COVID-19. The sequenced material came from PBMCs or T cells enriched from blood (not recorded which). CDR3 coding DNA: TGTGCCTGGAGTGCAGGGCCGAGACAAATCCCCTACGAGCAGTACTTC. Its translation is CAWSAGPRQIPYEQYF.